This TCR beta chain derives from a study of T cells in Graves' hyperthyroidism and ophthalmopathy. In its sample, this clonotype was seen once. Antigen unknown. The investigators amplified TCR beta CDR3 regions from RNA transcripts. The HTBI primer set served for first-round RT-PCR of the TCR CDR3. Via MiXCR, TCRdb re-called the multiplex PCR reads, giving one row per CDR3 protein. The sample includes over 500,000 distinct CDR3 sequences, around 50% of them seen just once. Whole-study results and caveats: Most clonotypes expanded in thyroid above 0.001 were likewise present in blood. Ophthalmopathy cases were set apart from stable hyperthyroidism by a 13 V-J model. Ophthalmopathy, as predicted by the model, came a median roughly 6.5 months after the prediction.

Patients having uncontrolled infection, another autoimmune disease, pregnancy or lactation were not included. Trimming cost V 3 bases and J 4 bases; bases outside gene matches: 3. Germline CDR1 is DFQATT and CDR2 is SNEGSKA (reference sequence). The CDR3 is 13 amino acids. This clonotype was obtained from an adult woman with Graves' disease, either hyperthyroidism or ophthalmopathy (not recorded which). The sample comprised peripheral blood or thyroid tissue (not recorded which). This rearrangement joins TRBV20-1 to TRBJ2-5, with 9 nucleotides matching TRBD2. CDR3 sequence: CSARELAGETQYF. CDR3 nucleotide sequence: TGCAGTGCTAGGGAACTAGCGGGAGAGACCCAGTACTTC.